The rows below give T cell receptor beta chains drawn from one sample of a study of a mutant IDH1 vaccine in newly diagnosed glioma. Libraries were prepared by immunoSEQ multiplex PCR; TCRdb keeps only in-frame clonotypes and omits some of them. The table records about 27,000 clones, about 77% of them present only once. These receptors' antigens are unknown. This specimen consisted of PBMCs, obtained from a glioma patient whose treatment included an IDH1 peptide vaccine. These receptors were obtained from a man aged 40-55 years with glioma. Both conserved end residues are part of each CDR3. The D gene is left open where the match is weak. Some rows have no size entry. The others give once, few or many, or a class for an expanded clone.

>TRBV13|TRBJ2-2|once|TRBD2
CASSLGLAGSNTGELFF
TGTGCCAGCAGCTTAGGACTAGCGGGCTCGAACACCGGGGAGCTGTTTTTT
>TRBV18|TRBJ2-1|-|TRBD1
CASSPPTGSYNEQFF
TGTGCCAGCTCACCCCCGACAGGGTCCTACAATGAGCAGTTCTTC
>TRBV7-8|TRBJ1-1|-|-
CASSLARRNTEAFF
TGTGCCAGCAGCTTAGCGCGTAGGAACACTGAAGCTTTCTTT
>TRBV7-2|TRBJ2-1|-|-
CASSSVRSSYNEQFF
TGTGCCAGCAGCTCTGTCCGAAGCTCCTACAATGAGCAGTTCTTC
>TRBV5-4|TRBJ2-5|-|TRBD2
CASIQSGGAGETQYF
TGTGCCAGCATCCAAAGCGGGGGGGCCGGGGAGACCCAGTACTTC
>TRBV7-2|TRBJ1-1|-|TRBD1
CASSLQGDTEAFF
TGTGCCAGCAGCTTACAGGGGGATACTGAAGCTTTCTTT
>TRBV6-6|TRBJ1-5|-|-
CASTSGQGGQPQHF
TGTGCCAGCACCTCGGGGCAGGGCGGTCAGCCCCAGCATTTT
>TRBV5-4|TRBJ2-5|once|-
CASSLSGEVETQYF
TGTGCCAGCAGCTTGTCGGGAGAGGTTGAGACCCAGTACTTC
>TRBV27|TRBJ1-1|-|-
CASSRSGVMNTEAFF
TGTGCCAGCAGTAGATCCGGGGTAATGAACACTGAAGCTTTCTTT
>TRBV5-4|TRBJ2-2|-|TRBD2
CASSLKAGVPGELFF
TGTGCCAGCAGCTTAAAAGCGGGAGTCCCCGGGGAGCTGTTTTTT
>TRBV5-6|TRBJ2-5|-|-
CASSLTAGTPVGQETQYF
TGTGCCAGCAGCTTGACGGCGGGAACACCAGTAGGACAAGAGACCCAGTACTTC
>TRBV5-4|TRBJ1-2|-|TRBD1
CASSPGQGVGYGYTF
TGTGCCAGCAGCCCTGGACAGGGGGTCGGCTATGGCTACACCTTC
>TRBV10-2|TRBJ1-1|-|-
CASSVDGLNAFF
TGCGCCAGCAGTGTGGACGGTCTAAATGCTTTCTTT
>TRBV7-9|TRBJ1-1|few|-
CASSPGRVGGEAFF
TGTGCCAGCAGCCCAGGGAGGGTTGGGGGTGAAGCTTTCTTT
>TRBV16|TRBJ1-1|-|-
CASSQLRGVNTEAFF
TGTGCCAGCAGCCAACTACGGGGCGTGAACACTGAAGCTTTCTTT
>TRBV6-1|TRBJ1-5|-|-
CASRTDNQPQHF
TGTGCCAGCAGGACGGACAATCAGCCCCAGCATTTT